The entry below gives a single T cell receptor (beta chain) sequence along with its context. Antigen: not known. It was with 60 Vbeta and 13 Jbeta primers that the PCR ran. Here immunoSEQ multiplex PCR was the method, and the copy in TCRdb shows in-frame clones only, minus some. The repertoire holds 90,000 to 120,000 clones, with roughly 80% as singletons. These data come from a study of cytomegalovirus exposure and HLA in healthy donors. Study findings and constraints: Reports state that TCR beta sequences accurately predicted most subjects' HLA-A and HLA-B alleles.

The source is a man under 40 in good health and CMV-seronegative. Sample: PBMCs.

CDR3 in amino acids: CASSLLTGQETQYF. The CDR3 nucleotides are TGTGCCAGCAGCTTGTTGACAGGTCAAGAGACCCAGTACTTC. This chain joins TRBV7-9 and TRBJ2-5; D possibly corresponds to TRBD1 (6 bases). Germline values: CDR1 SEHNR, CDR2 FQNEAQ (reference sequence). There are 14 residues in the CDR3. Trimming left V 3 bases short and J 2 bases short, with 10 bases between.